These T cell receptor beta chains were read from a single sample in a study of blood T cell repertoires in COVID-19. Method: immunoSEQ multiplex PCR; TCRdb's copy keeps in-frame clones and lacks some. This table has 100,000 or so clones, roughly 92% appearing once. Material for sequencing was peripheral blood. These receptors originate from a man aged 55 to 70 with acute or convalescent COVID-19. Each CDR3 is given with its conserved first and last residue. A D gene is named only where the DNA matches it firmly. Not all rows give a size; the values are once, few, many and, for expanded clones, a class.

v_call	clone_size	j_call	d_call	cdr3_length	cdr3_aa	cdr3_nt
TRBV11-2	.	TRBJ1-6	TRBD1	15	CASSPTGTGGSPLHF	TGTGCCAGCAGCCCCACCGGGACAGGGGGCTCACCCCTCCACTTT
TRBV29-1	.	TRBJ1-1	.	14	CSVRKTGTNTEAFF	TGCAGCGTTAGAAAAACAGGGACGAACACTGAAGCTTTCTTT
TRBV12-5	.	TRBJ2-7	TRBD2	14	CASVSGGASYEQYF	TGTGCTAGTGTTAGCGGGGGGGCCTCCTACGAGCAGTACTTC
TRBV28	.	TRBJ1-2	.	11	CASSPDYGYTF	TGTGCCAGCAGCCCGGACTATGGCTACACCTTC
TRBV5-1	once	TRBJ2-2	.	15	CASSLQQGDTGELFF	TGCGCCAGCAGCTTGCAGCAGGGTGACACCGGGGAGCTGTTTTTT
TRBV19	.	TRBJ1-5	.	16	CASSLMGQSLGQPQHF	TGTGCCAGTAGTCTCATGGGACAAAGCCTCGGGCAGCCCCAGCATTTT
TRBV5-4	.	TRBJ2-3	.	17	CASSAGAMGRGTDTQYF	TGTGCCAGCAGCGCGGGGGCGATGGGACGGGGCACAGATACGCAGTATTTT
TRBV19	.	TRBJ1-5	.	12	CASSNRDQPQHF	TGTGCCAGTAGTAACAGGGATCAGCCCCAGCATTTT
TRBV7-9	.	TRBJ1-2	.	12	CASRRTQRGYTF	TGTGCCAGCAGACGTACTCAGAGGGGCTACACCTTC
TRBV11-2	.	TRBJ1-2	.	12	CASSPDSYGYTF	TGTGCCAGCAGCCCCGACAGCTATGGCTACACCTTC
TRBV3-1/TRBV3-2	.	TRBJ1-6	.	14	CASSQGGYNSPLHF	TGTGCCAGCAGCCAAGGAGGGTATAATTCACCCCTCCACTTT
TRBV11-1	.	TRBJ1-3	TRBD1	14	CASSSDRVGNTIYF	TGTGCCAGCAGCTCCGACAGGGTTGGAAACACCATATATTTT
TRBV6-5	.	TRBJ1-5	.	14	CASSFTGSNQPQHF	TGTGCCAGCAGCTTCACAGGGAGCAATCAGCCCCAGCATTTT
TRBV6-1	.	TRBJ1-2	.	15	CASSEGRGRAYGYTF	TGTGCCAGCAGTGAAGGGAGGGGGAGGGCCTATGGCTACACCTTC
TRBV4-1	.	TRBJ1-1	.	16	CASSQDFQQGRTEAFF	TGCGCCAGCAGCCAAGACTTCCAGCAGGGGCGCACTGAAGCTTTCTTT
TRBV5-1	.	TRBJ1-4	TRBD1	15	CASSLAGTGGEKLFF	TGCGCCAGCAGCTTGGCCGGGACAGGGGGTGAAAAACTGTTTTTT
TRBV6-1	.	TRBJ2-7	.	15	CASSDRDLNSYEQYF	TGTGCCAGCAGTGATCGGGACTTGAACTCCTACGAGCAGTACTTC
TRBV6-5	.	TRBJ1-2	.	15	CASRLSDVFGGGYTF	TGTGCCAGCAGATTGTCCGACGTCTTCGGGGGGGGCTACACCTTC
TRBV4-2	.	TRBJ2-1	TRBD2	13	CASRLAGAVEQFF	TGTGCCAGCAGACTAGCGGGAGCAGTCGAGCAGTTCTTC
TRBV11-3	.	TRBJ2-7	.	14	CASSPSWGDGEQYF	TGTGCCAGCAGCCCTAGTTGGGGAGACGGCGAGCAGTACTTC
TRBV11-3	few	TRBJ1-3	TRBD1	13	CASGQGAGNTIYF	TGTGCCAGCGGACAGGGGGCTGGAAACACCATATATTTT
TRBV6-6	.	TRBJ1-5	TRBD1	15	CASRQGQGGSQPQHF	TGTGCCAGCAGACAGGGACAGGGCGGTAGTCAGCCCCAGCATTTT
TRBV6-5	.	TRBJ2-7	TRBD2	15	CASSTAGGSWNEQYF	TGTGCCAGCAGCACGGCGGGCGGGAGCTGGAACGAGCAGTACTTC
TRBV7-2	.	TRBJ2-5	.	13	CASLRGVRETQYF	TGTGCCAGCCTCAGGGGAGTACGGGAGACCCAGTACTTC
TRBV5-1	.	TRBJ1-1	TRBD1	15	CASSLGDRVNTEAFF	TGCGCCAGCAGCTTAGGGGACAGGGTGAACACTGAAGCTTTCTTT
TRBV18	.	TRBJ2-7	TRBD2	14	CASSPLAGAYEQYF	TGTGCCAGCTCCCCCCTAGCGGGAGCCTACGAGCAGTACTTC
TRBV2	.	TRBJ1-5	.	14	CASSFVDRIQPQHF	TGTGCCAGCAGTTTTGTCGACAGGATTCAGCCCCAGCATTTT
TRBV9	.	TRBJ1-2	.	16	CASSGGGFGSVRGYTF	TGTGCCAGCAGCGGAGGTGGATTTGGCTCTGTGCGTGGCTACACCTTC
TRBV6-1	.	TRBJ2-5	TRBD1	15	CASSENGQGYETQYF	TGTGCCAGCAGTGAGAACGGACAGGGCTACGAGACCCAGTACTTC
TRBV18	.	TRBJ1-4	TRBD1	15	CASSPGGDRTEKLFF	TGTGCCAGCTCACCGGGCGGGGACAGGACGGAAAAACTGTTTTTT
TRBV28	.	TRBJ2-7	.	12	CASYKGLGEQYF	TGTGCCAGCTACAAGGGGTTGGGCGAGCAGTACTTC
TRBV6-5	once	TRBJ1-5	.	13	CASSYGRDLAQHF	TGTGCCAGCAGTTACGGCAGGGATCTTGCCCAGCATTTT
TRBV19	.	TRBJ1-5	.	13	CASKPGGNQPQHF	TGTGCCAGTAAACCAGGGGGCAATCAGCCCCAGCATTTT
TRBV4-2	.	TRBJ1-5	.	15	CASSQVLQGSQPQHF	TGTGCCAGCAGCCAAGTTCTACAGGGTTCTCAGCCCCAGCATTTT
TRBV28	once	TRBJ2-2	TRBD1	16	CASSSTGDTNTGELFF	TGTGCCAGCAGTTCAACAGGGGATACGAACACCGGGGAGCTGTTTTTT
TRBV3-1/TRBV3-2	.	TRBJ1-2	.	12	CASSQLEGGYTF	TGTGCCAGCAGCCAATTGGAGGGTGGCTACACCTTC
TRBV19	once	TRBJ1-5	TRBD1	18	CASTSGDRVYPSNQPQHF	TGTGCCAGTACCTCCGGGGACAGGGTCTACCCTAGCAATCAGCCCCAGCATTTT
TRBV19	.	TRBJ1-2	TRBD1	15	CASSINDRGIYGYTF	TGTGCCAGTAGTATAAACGACAGGGGCATCTATGGCTACACCTTC
TRBV6-1	.	TRBJ1-1	.	14	CASSEVGSITEAFF	TGTGCCAGCAGTGAAGTGGGCAGTATCACTGAAGCTTTCTTT
TRBV5-1	.	TRBJ1-2	.	16	CASRESQVAVNYGYTF	TGCGCCAGCAGAGAATCCCAGGTTGCCGTTAACTATGGCTACACCTTC
TRBV3-1/TRBV3-2	.	TRBJ2-1	.	13	CASSQEGEDEQFF	TGTGCCAGCAGCCAAGAAGGAGAGGATGAGCAGTTCTTC
TRBV19	.	TRBJ2-1	.	12	CASSSTGNEQFF	TGTGCCAGTAGTTCAACAGGGAATGAGCAGTTCTTC
TRBV4-2	once	TRBJ2-5	.	14	CASSQVGGEETQYF	TGTGCCAGCAGCCAAGTTGGAGGGGAAGAGACCCAGTACTTC
TRBV5-4	once	TRBJ2-7	.	14	CASSRTVGAYEQYF	TGTGCCAGCAGCAGGACAGTGGGGGCTTACGAGCAGTACTTC
TRBV19	.	TRBJ2-2	TRBD2	14	CASKTSVNTGELFF	TGTGCCAGCAAGACTAGCGTTAACACCGGGGAGCTGTTTTTT
TRBV18	.	TRBJ1-2	.	14	CASSPSGGADGYTF	TGTGCCAGCTCCCCTTCGGGGGGAGCAGATGGCTACACCTTC
TRBV5-4	once	TRBJ1-6	.	13	CASSPNDRAPLHF	TGTGCCAGCAGCCCGAATGACCGGGCACCCCTCCACTTT
TRBV5-4	.	TRBJ2-1	TRBD2	16	CASSLAGLARDNEQFF	TGTGCCAGCAGCCTGGCCGGACTAGCGAGGGACAATGAGCAGTTCTTC
TRBV3-1/TRBV3-2	.	TRBJ2-1	.	16	CASSQGWAISYNEQFF	TGTGCCAGCAGCCAAGGCTGGGCGATTTCCTACAATGAGCAGTTCTTC
TRBV27	.	TRBJ2-5	TRBD1	15	CASSSDRGLGETQYF	TGTGCCAGCAGTTCCGACAGGGGATTGGGGGAGACCCAGTACTTC
TRBV5-8	.	TRBJ1-6	TRBD1	15	CASSQYQGAGSPLHF	TGTGCCAGCAGCCAATACCAGGGGGCAGGTTCACCCCTCCACTTT
TRBV19	.	TRBJ1-2	.	18	CASSIRSRGAAINYGYTF	TGTGCCAGTAGTATTAGGAGCAGGGGCGCCGCCATTAACTATGGCTACACCTTC
TRBV28	.	TRBJ1-1	TRBD1	15	CASSLTAGGRTEAFF	TGTGCCAGCAGTTTGACGGCAGGGGGCCGAACTGAAGCTTTCTTT
TRBV19	.	TRBJ2-1	TRBD1	15	CASSDRQGSYNEQFF	TGTGCCAGTAGTGACCGACAGGGATCCTACAATGAGCAGTTCTTC
TRBV30	.	TRBJ1-1	TRBD1	12	CAYGRGHTEAFF	TGTGCCTACGGAAGGGGGCACACTGAAGCTTTCTTT